This T cell receptor (beta chain) was observed in a study of control samples from healthy donors and cancer patients. Sequencing used immunoSEQ multiplex PCR; TCRdb keeps in-frame clones, though not all of them. The sample includes under 200,000 clones, roughly 91% of them seen just once. Germline V gives CDR1 SEHNR, CDR2 FQNEAQ (reference sequence). The CDR3 consists of 14 residues. V lost 5 bases, J lost 0 bases, and 8 bases lay in between. The specimen sequenced was blood. The clonotype comes from a woman aged 25 to 39 in good health. V usage is TRBV7-9 and J usage is TRBJ1-3; D remains ambiguous. CDR3 bases: TGTGCCAGCAGCCCCCGGACCTCTGGAAACACCATATATTTT. Its translation is CASSPRTSGNTIYF.